This T cell receptor beta chain was captured by sequencing in a study of blood T cell repertoires in COVID-19. Overall study context: Specimens from acute and convalescent COVID-19 originated in the United States, Italy and Spain.

Only in-frame clones appear in the TCRdb table, and some are missing; sequencing was by immunoSEQ multiplex PCR. The sample lists about 49,000 clones, roughly 89% seen once, with 13% in the top ten. Looked up from germline, CDR1 is SNHLY and CDR2 is FYNNEI. The CDR3 length is 15 residues. Trimming shortened V by 8 bases and J by 0 bases, and 14 bases separated the two germline ends. The clonotype was recovered from an elderly man with acute or convalescent COVID-19. Source material: peripheral blood. This chain connects TRBV2 to TRBJ1-5; TRBD1 might be the D (5 bases). The CDR3, as DNA: TGTGCCAGCGCATTGACAGAAAATAGCAATCAGCCCCAGCATTTT. This encodes CASALTENSNQPQHF.